This T cell receptor (beta chain) is drawn from a study of T-cell memory formation after mild COVID-19. General study findings and limits: The pre-infection memory compartment contained some responding clones, suggesting cross-reactive memory joined.

This clonotype was seen only a few times. Its antigen is currently unknown. TCRdb redid the calling of the 5' RACE reads with MiXCR, one entry per CDR3 protein. Of fewer than 600,000 distinct CDR3 sequences in the sample, about a fifth were seen once. The ends were cut back, 2 bases at V and 0 bases at J, with 11 bases in the middle. The germline CDR1 and CDR2 sequences are MGHRA and YSYEKL. The CDR3 totals 15 residues. The sequencing sample was made of PBMCs or a T cell subset sorted from them (not recorded which). The source of this sequence is an adult woman who had mild COVID-19 (a few samples of this study predate the infection). Cell type and time point are not known. J is TRBJ2-7 and V is TRBV4-1, with D possibly being TRBD2 (5 bases). In DNA, the CDR3 is TGCGCCAGCAGCCAACGGACTGTTAGCTCCTACGAGCAGTACTTC. Amino acid sequence: CASSQRTVSSYEQYF.